This entry features one T cell receptor beta chain sequence. Its antigen remains unknown. The data were obtained in a study of cytomegalovirus exposure and HLA in healthy donors. Overall study context: There were approximately 81 million unique TCRs (from HLA-typed donors) in an early data release.

This CDR3 region has 19 residues. Trimming removed 5 bases at V and 0 bases at J, with 23 bases between. The germline gives CDR1 KGHSH, CDR2 LQKENI. Study results and caveats: Some V segments, including TRBV6-2 and TRBV6-3, were excluded as indistinguishable. Several of the most significant clusters appeared, in a later analysis, to be linked to common viral pathogens.

Primers included in the PCR were 60 Vbeta and 13 Jbeta primers. The repertoire was sequenced with immunoSEQ multiplex PCR; TCRdb's copy has only in-frame clones and lacks some. Of under 200,000 clones listed, approximately 70% are singletons. The rearrangement links TRBV18 to TRBJ2-1; D is tentatively TRBD1 or TRBD2 (9 bases each). This clonotype originated in a woman aged 25 to 45 in good health and CMV-seronegative. The sequenced sample consisted of PBMCs. The CDR3 spells CASSKTGGLAGTSYNEQFF. CDR3 bases: TGTGCCAGCTCAAAGACAGGGGGGCTAGCGGGAACCTCCTACAATGAGCAGTTCTTC.